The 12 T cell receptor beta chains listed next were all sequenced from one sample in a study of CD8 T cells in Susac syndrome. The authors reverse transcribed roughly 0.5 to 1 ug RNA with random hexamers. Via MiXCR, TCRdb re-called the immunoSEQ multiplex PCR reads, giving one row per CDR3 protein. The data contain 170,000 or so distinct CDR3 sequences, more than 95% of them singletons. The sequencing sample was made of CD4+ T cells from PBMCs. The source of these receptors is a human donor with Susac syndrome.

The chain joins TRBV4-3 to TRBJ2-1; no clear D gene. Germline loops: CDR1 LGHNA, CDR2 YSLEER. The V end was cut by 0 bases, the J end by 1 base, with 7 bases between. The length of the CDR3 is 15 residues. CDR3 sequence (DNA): TGCGCCAGCAGCCAAGATCACCCATCCTACAATGAGCAGTTCTTC. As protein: CASSQDHPSYNEQFF.

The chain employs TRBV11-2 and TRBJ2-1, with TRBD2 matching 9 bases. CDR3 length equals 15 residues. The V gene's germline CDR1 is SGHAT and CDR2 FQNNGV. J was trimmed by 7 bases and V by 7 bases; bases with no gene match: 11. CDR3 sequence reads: CASIVGQLAGNEQFF. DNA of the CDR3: TGTGCCAGCATCGTTGGCCAACTAGCGGGTAATGAGCAGTTCTTC.

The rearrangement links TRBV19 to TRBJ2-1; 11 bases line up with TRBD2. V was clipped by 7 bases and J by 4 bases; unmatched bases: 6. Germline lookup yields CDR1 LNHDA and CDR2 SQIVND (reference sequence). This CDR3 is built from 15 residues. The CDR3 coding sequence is TGTGCCAGTAAAATCACTAGCGGGAGTTACAATGAGCAGTTCTTC. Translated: CASKITSGSYNEQFF.

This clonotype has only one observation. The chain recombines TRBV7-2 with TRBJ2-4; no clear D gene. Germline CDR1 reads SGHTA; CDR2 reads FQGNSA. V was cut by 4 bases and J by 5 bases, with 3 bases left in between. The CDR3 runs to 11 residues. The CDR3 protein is CASSSQNIQYF. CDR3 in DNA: TGTGCCAGCAGCTCTCAAAACATTCAGTACTTC.

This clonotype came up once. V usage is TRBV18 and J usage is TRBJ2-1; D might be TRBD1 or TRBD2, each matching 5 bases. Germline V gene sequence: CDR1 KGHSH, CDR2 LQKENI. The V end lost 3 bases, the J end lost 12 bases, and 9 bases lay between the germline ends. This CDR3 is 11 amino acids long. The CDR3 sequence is CASSPGTVQFF. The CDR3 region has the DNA TGTGCCAGCTCACCCGGGACGGTGCAGTTCTTC. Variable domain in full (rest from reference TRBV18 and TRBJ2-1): NAGVMQNPRHLVRRRGQEARLRCSPMKGHSHVYWYRQLPEEGLKFMVYLQKENIIDESGMPKERFSAEFPKEGPSILRIQQVVRGDSAAYFCASSPGTVQFFGPGTRLTVL.

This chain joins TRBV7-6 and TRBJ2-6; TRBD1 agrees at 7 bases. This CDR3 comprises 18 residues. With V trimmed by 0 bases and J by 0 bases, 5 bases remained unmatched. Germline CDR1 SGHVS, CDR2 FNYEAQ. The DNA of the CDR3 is TGTGCCAGCAGCTTAGCGGGACAGATTCCCTCTGGGGCCAACGTCCTGACTTTC. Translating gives CASSLAGQIPSGANVLTF.

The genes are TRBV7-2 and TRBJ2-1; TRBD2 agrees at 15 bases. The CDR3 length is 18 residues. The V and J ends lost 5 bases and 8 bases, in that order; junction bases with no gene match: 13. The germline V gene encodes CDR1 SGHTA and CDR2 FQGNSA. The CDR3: CASSLSWTSGRAGDEQFF. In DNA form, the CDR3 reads TGTGCCAGCAGCCTTAGTTGGACTAGCGGGAGGGCCGGAGATGAGCAGTTCTTC.

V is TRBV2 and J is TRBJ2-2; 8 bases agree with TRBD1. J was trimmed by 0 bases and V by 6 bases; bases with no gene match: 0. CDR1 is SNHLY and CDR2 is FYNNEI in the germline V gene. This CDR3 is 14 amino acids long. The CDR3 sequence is CASRQGANTGELFF. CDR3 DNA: TGTGCCAGCAGACAGGGGGCGAACACCGGGGAGCTGTTTTTT.

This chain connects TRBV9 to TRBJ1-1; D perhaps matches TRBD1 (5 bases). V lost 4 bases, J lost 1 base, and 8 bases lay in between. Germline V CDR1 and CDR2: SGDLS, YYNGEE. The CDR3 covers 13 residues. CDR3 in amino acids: CASSRDWNTEAFF. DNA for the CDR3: TGTGCCAGCAGCCGGGACTGGAACACTGAAGCTTTCTTT.

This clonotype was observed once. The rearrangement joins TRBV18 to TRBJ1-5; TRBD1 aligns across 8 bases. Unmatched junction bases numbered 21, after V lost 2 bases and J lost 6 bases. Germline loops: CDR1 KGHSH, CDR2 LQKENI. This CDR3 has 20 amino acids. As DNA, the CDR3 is TGTGCCAGCTCACCATCAATTTCACCCGGCACAGGGGGAATAGGTCAGCCCCAGCATTTT. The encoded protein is CASSPSISPGTGGIGQPQHF. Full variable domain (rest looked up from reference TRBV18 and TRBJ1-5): NAGVMQNPRHLVRRRGQEARLRCSPMKGHSHVYWYRQLPEEGLKFMVYLQKENIIDESGMPKERFSAEFPKEGPSILRIQQVVRGDSAAYFCASSPSISPGTGGIGQPQHFGDGTRLSIL.

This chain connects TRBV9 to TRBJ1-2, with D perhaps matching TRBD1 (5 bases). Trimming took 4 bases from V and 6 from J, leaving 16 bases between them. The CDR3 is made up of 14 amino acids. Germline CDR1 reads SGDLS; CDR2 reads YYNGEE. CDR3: CASSKPDSLDGYTF. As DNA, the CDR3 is TGTGCCAGCAGCAAGCCCGACAGCCTCGATGGCTACACCTTC.

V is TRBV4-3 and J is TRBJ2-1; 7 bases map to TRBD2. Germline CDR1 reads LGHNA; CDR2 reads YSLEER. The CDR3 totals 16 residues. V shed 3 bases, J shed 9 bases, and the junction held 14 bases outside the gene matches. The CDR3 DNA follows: TGCGCCAGCAGCCAGGAGGCGGGACTAAGATCCGGTGAGCAGTTCTTC. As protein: CASSQEAGLRSGEQFF.